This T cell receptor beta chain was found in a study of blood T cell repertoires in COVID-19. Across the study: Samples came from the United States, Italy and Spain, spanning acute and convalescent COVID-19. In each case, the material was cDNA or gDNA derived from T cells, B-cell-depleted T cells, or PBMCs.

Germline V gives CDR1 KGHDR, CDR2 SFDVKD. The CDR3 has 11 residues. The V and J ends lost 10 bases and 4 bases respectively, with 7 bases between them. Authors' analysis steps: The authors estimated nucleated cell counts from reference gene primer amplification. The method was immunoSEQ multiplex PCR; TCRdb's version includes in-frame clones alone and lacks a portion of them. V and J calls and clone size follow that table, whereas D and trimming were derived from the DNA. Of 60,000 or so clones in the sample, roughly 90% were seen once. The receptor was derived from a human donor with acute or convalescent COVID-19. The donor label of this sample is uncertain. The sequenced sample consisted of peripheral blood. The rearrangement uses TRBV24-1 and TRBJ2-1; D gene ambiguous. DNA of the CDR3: TGTGCCACAGAGCTTTACAATGAGCAGTTCTTC. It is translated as CATELYNEQFF.